This TCR beta chain was identified during a study of CD4 T cells in relation to SARS-CoV-2 and coronaviruses. About the study: ViraFEST: approximately 10-day antigen culture of PBMCs, then TCR beta CDR3 sequencing. Shared crossreactive spike epitopes were mapped to their HLA restriction.

Assay: immunoSEQ multiplex PCR; the TCRdb copy retains only in-frame clones and omits some. Of roughly 30,000 clones listed, roughly 69% are singletons. CD4+ T cells from unexposed donors were obtained before the COVID-19 pandemic (2011-2018). After more than eight days of culture, CD4+ T cells were isolated. Concerning this clone: Antigen: not known.

Study-wide results and caveats: Each donor contributed either pre-pandemic or post-infection samples, not both. Crossreactivity was assessed only for spike protein, not other viral proteins.

The origin of this receptor is a human donor in good health. Sequenced sample: CD4+ T cells from PBMCs, cultured in vitro.

CDR3 in DNA: TGTGCCAGCGTCAGGGTTTTAGGGACCCAGTACTTC. It is translated as CASVRVLGTQYF. The chain links TRBV24-1 to TRBJ2-5; TRBD1 is a possible D gene (5 bases). V was pared by 11 bases and J by 7 bases, with 16 bases between. The germline V gene has CDR1 KGHDR and CDR2 SFDVKD. The CDR3 is made up of 12 amino acids.